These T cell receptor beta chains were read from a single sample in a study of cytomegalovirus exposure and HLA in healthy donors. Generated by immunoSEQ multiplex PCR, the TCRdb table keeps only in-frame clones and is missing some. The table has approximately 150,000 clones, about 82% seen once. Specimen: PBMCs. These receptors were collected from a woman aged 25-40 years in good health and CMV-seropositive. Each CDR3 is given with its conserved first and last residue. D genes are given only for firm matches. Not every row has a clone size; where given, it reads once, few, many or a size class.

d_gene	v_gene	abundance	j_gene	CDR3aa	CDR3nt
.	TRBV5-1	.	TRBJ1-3	CASSFFGQSYSGNTIYF	TGCGCCAGCAGCTTCTTCGGACAGTCCTACTCTGGAAACACCATATATTTT
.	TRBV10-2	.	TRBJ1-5	CASSDWGRVNQPQHF	TGCGCCAGCAGTGATTGGGGGAGGGTGAATCAGCCCCAGCATTTT
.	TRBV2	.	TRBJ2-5	CASSEWASMETQYF	TGTGCCAGCAGTGAATGGGCTAGCATGGAGACCCAGTACTTC
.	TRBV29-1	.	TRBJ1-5	CSAGEGDQPQHF	TGCAGCGCTGGGGAGGGCGATCAGCCCCAGCATTTT
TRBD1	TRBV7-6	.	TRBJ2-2	CASSLVRGLTGELFF	TGTGCCAGCAGCTTAGTCAGGGGGCTTACCGGGGAGCTGTTTTTT
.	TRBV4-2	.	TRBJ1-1	CASSPGRGTEAFF	TGTGCCAGCAGCCCAGGGAGGGGCACTGAAGCTTTCTTT
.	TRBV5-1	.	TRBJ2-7	CASSWATAYEQYF	TGCGCCAGCAGTTGGGCGACAGCCTACGAGCAGTACTTC
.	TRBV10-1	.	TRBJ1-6	CARFTGLYNSPLHF	TGCGCACGTTTTACAGGGCTCTATAATTCACCCCTCCACTTT
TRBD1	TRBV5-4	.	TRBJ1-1	CASSTPPGQAEQAFF	TGTGCCAGCAGCACGCCCCCGGGACAGGCGGAACAAGCTTTCTTT
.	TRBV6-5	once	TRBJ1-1	CASRPFTTMNTEAFF	TGTGCCAGCAGGCCCTTTACTACCATGAACACTGAAGCTTTCTTT
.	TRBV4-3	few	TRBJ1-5	CASSQEGGDQPQHF	TGCGCCAGCAGCCAAGAAGGGGGGGATCAGCCCCAGCATTTT
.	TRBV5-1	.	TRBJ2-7	CASSLASFYEQYF	TGCGCCAGCAGCTTGGCTTCTTTCTACGAGCAGTACTTC
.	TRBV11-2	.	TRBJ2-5	CASSLFGVGPAGTQYF	TGTGCCAGCAGCTTGTTTGGGGTGGGACCCGCGGGAACCCAGTACTTC
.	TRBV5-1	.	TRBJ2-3	CASSLGTTTDTQYF	TGCGCCAGCAGCTTGGGGACTACCACAGATACGCAGTATTTT
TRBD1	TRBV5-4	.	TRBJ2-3	CASSLTGGNTDTQYF	TGTGCCAGCAGCCTGACAGGGGGGAACACAGATACGCAGTATTTT
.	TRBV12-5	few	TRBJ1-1	CASGLEKGRGNTEAFF	TGTGCTAGTGGTTTGGAAAAGGGGCGAGGGAACACTGAAGCTTTCTTT
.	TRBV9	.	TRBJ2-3	CASSVAGQRTDTQYF	TGTGCCAGCAGCGTAGCGGGTCAGCGCACAGATACGCAGTATTTT
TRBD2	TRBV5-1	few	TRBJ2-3	CASSPGQGGADTQYF	TGCGCCAGCTCCCCCGGCCAGGGAGGGGCAGATACGCAGTATTTT